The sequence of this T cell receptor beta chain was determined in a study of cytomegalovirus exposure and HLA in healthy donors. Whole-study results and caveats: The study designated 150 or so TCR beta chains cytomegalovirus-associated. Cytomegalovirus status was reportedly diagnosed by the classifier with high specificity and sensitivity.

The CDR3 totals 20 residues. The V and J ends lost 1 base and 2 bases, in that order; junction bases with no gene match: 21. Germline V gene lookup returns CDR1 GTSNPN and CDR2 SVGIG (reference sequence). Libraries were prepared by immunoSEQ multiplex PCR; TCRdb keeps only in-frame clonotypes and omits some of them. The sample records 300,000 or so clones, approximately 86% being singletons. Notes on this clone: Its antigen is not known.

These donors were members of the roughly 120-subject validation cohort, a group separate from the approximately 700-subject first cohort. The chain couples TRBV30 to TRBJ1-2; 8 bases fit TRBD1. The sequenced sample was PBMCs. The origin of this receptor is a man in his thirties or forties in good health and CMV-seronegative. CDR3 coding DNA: TGTGCCTGGAGTGACGGGCTCGAGGACAGGGAGATCCCTAGGAACTATGGCTACACCTTC. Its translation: CAWSDGLEDREIPRNYGYTF. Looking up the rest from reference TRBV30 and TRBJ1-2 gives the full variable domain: SQTIHQWPATLVQPVGSPLSLECTVEGTSNPNLYWYRQAAGRGLQLLFYSVGIGQISSEVPQNLSASRPQDRQFILSSKKLLLSDSGFYLCAWSDGLEDREIPRNYGYTFGSGTRLTVV.